The 22 T cell receptor beta chains listed next were all sequenced from one sample in a study of T cell responses to AZD1222 COVID-19 vaccine. Sequencing used immunoSEQ multiplex PCR; TCRdb keeps in-frame clones, though not all of them. The repertoire has 150,000 or so clones, less than 95% of them found once; the top ten carry approximately 2%. Sample: peripheral blood, taken on day 0 of AZD1222 vaccination. These receptors all come from an adult in good health.

This chain links TRBV7-8 with TRBJ1-5, with 8 positions matching TRBD1. V was clipped by 1 base and J by 4 bases; unmatched bases: 9. The CDR3 is made up of 17 amino acids. Per the germline V gene, CDR1 is SGHVS and CDR2 is FQNEAQ. As DNA, the CDR3 is TGTGCCAGCAGCTTAGGGGGTGGACAGGGTCGTAATCAGCCCCAGCATTTT. Protein product: CASSLGGGQGRNQPQHF.

The chain has TRBV28 and TRBJ1-5; D is undetermined. This CDR3 region has 12 residues. The V end was cut by 5 bases, the J end by 4 bases, with 6 bases between. Germline CDR1 is MDHEN and CDR2 is SYDVKM. CDR3 coding DNA: TGTGCCAGCAGTCCTGAAAATCAGCCCCAGCATTTT. Its translation is CASSPENQPQHF.

The chain combines TRBV14 with TRBJ1-4, with 9 bases lining up with TRBD1. Per germline, CDR1 SGHDN and CDR2 FVKESK. V was pared by 5 bases and J by 7 bases, with 11 bases of the junction left unmatched. CDR3 length: 16 amino acids. This CDR3 reads CASSFRDRDSGEKLFF. CDR3 coding DNA: TGTGCCAGCAGCTTCCGGGACAGGGACTCTGGTGAAAAACTGTTTTTT. The entire variable domain, with the rest obtained from reference TRBV14 and TRBJ1-4, is as follows: EAGVTQFPSHSVIEKGQTVTLRCDPISGHDNLYWYRRVMGKEIKFLLHFVKESKQDESGMPNNRFLAERTGGTYSTLKVQPAELEDSGVYFCASSFRDRDSGEKLFFGSGTQLSVL.

V gene TRBV6-5 combines with J gene TRBJ2-3, with a possible D match to TRBD2 (6 bases). Germline values: CDR1 MNHEY, CDR2 SVGAGI. CDR3 length: 14 residues. V shed 6 bases and J shed 5 bases, with 15 bases lying between them. CDR3 amino acids: CASRQQGGRDTQYF. CDR3 nucleotide sequence: TGTGCCAGCAGACAACAAGGAGGGAGAGATACGCAGTATTTT.

This rearrangement joins TRBV5-1 to TRBJ2-5; D is ambiguous. The CDR3 has 14 residues. V was shortened by 5 bases and J by 6 bases, with 17 bases between the two germline ends. CDR1 is SGHRS and CDR2 is YFSETQ in the germline V gene. The CDR3 loop reads CASSFGLGEKTQYF. CDR3 sequence (DNA): TGCGCCAGCAGTTTCGGTTTGGGTGAGAAGACCCAGTACTTC.

V and J are TRBV6-2 or TRBV6-3 and TRBJ2-1; 8 bases match TRBD2. V lost 6 bases and J lost 10; bases outside the gene matches: 5. CDR3 length: 12 amino acids. Germline CDR1 MNHEY, CDR2 SVGEGT. The CDR3 loop is CASSRLAIEQFF. CDR3 nucleotides: TGTGCCAGCAGCAGACTAGCGATCGAGCAGTTCTTC.

This clone was observed a handful of times. The V call is TRBV5-1, the J call TRBJ1-6, with unresolved D. Germline CDR1 SGHRS, CDR2 YFSETQ. The CDR3 is 15 residues long. The V gene lost 0 bases and the J gene lost 7 bases, with 11 bases spanning the gap. For the CDR3, the DNA is TGCGCCAGCAGCTTGGAGGCTCCTGGGAATTCACCCCTCCACTTT. It yields the protein CASSLEAPGNSPLHF.

The rearrangement joins TRBV15 to TRBJ2-7; D is possibly TRBD2 (5 bases). CDR1 and CDR2 from the germline V gene are LNHNV and YYDKDF (reference sequence). V was trimmed by 0 bases and J by 5 bases, leaving 8 bases between them. The CDR3 has 13 amino acids. This chain's CDR3 is CATSREGVNEQYF. The CDR3 DNA follows: TGTGCCACCAGCAGAGAGGGAGTCAACGAGCAGTACTTC.

The V call is TRBV6-1, the J call TRBJ2-5; D is ambiguous. CDR1 is MNHNS, CDR2 SASEGT, per germline. The CDR3 has 12 residues. V was clipped by 3 bases and J by 7 bases, with 9 bases between them. CDR3 DNA: TGTGCCAGCAGTGACAGAGTTAGGACCCAGTACTTC. Translating it yields CASSDRVRTQYF.

This rearrangement joins TRBV28 to TRBJ2-5; 8 bases agree with TRBD1. V lost 6 bases and J lost 4; bases outside the gene matches: 25. From germline, CDR1 is MDHEN and CDR2 SYDVKM. The length of the CDR3 is 20 residues. CDR3 in amino acids: CASSQVPLTGVSSFGETQYF. DNA of the CDR3: TGTGCCAGCAGCCAAGTTCCTTTGACAGGGGTGAGCAGCTTTGGAGAGACCCAGTACTTC.

CDR3 residues: CASSQPDSNSPLHF. The DNA for the CDR3 is TGCGCCAGCAGCCAGCCGGACAGCAATTCACCCCTCCACTTT. The chain joins TRBV4-1 to TRBJ1-6; tentative D call: TRBD1 (6 bases). The CDR3 extends over 14 amino acids. Germline V gene lookup returns CDR1 MGHRA and CDR2 YSYEKL. V shed 3 bases and J shed 7 bases, with 10 bases lying between them.

The chain couples TRBV5-1 to TRBJ1-3, with TRBD1 matching over 8 bases. Germline V gives CDR1 SGHRS, CDR2 YFSETQ. V lost 4 bases to trimming and J lost 0 bases; unmatched junction nucleotides: 6. The CDR3 loop spans 16 amino acids. This CDR3 reads CASSVDRASSGNTIYF. In nucleotides, the CDR3 is TGCGCCAGCAGCGTGGACAGGGCCAGCTCTGGAAACACCATATATTTT.

J is TRBJ1-1 and V is TRBV4-3, with unresolved D. CDR1 LGHNA and CDR2 YSLEER come from the germline V gene. The CDR3 spans 13 residues. Trimming stripped 0 bases from V and 8 bases from J, with 10 bases between. CDR3 nucleotide sequence: TGCGCCAGCAGCCAAGATTTCCAGAACGAAGCTTTCTTT. It specifies CASSQDFQNEAFF.

This chain connects TRBV19 to TRBJ1-2; maybe TRBD1 (5 bases). The V end lost 5 bases, the J end lost 7 bases, and 14 bases lay between the germline ends. The CDR3 is 13 amino acids. Per germline, CDR1 LNHDA and CDR2 SQIVND (reference sequence). The CDR3 DNA sequence: TGTGCCAGTAGTGTCGACAGCACTGGTGGCTACACCTTC. Translating gives CASSVDSTGGYTF.

The chain links TRBV27 to TRBJ2-1; D possibly matches TRBD1 or TRBD2 (5 bases each). Per the germline V gene, CDR1 is MNHEY and CDR2 is SMNVEV (reference sequence). Trimming took 5 bases from V and 4 from J, leaving 9 bases between them. The CDR3 extends over 13 amino acids. CDR3 region: CASSPEGYNEQFF. The CDR3 nucleotides are TGTGCCAGCAGTCCCGAGGGGTACAATGAGCAGTTCTTC.

The J gene is TRBJ2-7, the V gene TRBV7-2; 11 nucleotides match TRBD2. The CDR3 runs 15 residues. V was pared by 5 bases and J by 0 bases, with 3 bases of the junction left unmatched. Germline lookup yields CDR1 SGHTA and CDR2 FQGNSA. CDR3: CASSPGLAASYEQYF. The DNA of the CDR3 is TGTGCCAGCAGCCCGGGACTAGCGGCCTCCTACGAGCAGTACTTC.

The V and J genes are TRBV29-1 and TRBJ2-1, with TRBD2 matching over 8 bases. CDR1 is SQVTM, CDR2 ANQGSEA, per germline. V was clipped by 1 base and J by 7 bases; unmatched bases: 6. This CDR3 has 14 amino acids. CDR3 loop: CSVEAGTSGNEQFF. The DNA of the CDR3 is TGCAGCGTTGAAGCCGGGACTAGTGGGAATGAGCAGTTCTTC.

V usage is TRBV10-3 and J usage is TRBJ2-1, with TRBD2 matching over 13 bases. Germline CDR1 and CDR2: ENHRY and SYGVKD. Losses at the gene ends were 0 bases for V and 7 bases for J; bases not matched to a gene: 3. The CDR3 has 16 residues. CDR3 amino acids: CAISESETSGRNEQFF. CDR3 nucleotides: TGTGCCATCAGTGAGTCAGAGACTAGCGGGAGGAATGAGCAGTTCTTC.

The gene calls are TRBV28 and TRBJ2-3, with TRBD2 matching over 10 bases. The CDR3 sequence is 15 residues long. The germline CDR1 and CDR2 sequences are MDHEN and SYDVKM. V lost 4 bases, J lost 1 base, and 2 bases stayed unmatched. In DNA, the CDR3 is TGTGCCAGCAGTTCCGGGACTAGCGGCACAGATACGCAGTATTTT. Encoded protein: CASSSGTSGTDTQYF.

The chain is built from TRBV13 and TRBJ2-3, with D perhaps assigned TRBD1 or TRBD2 (5 bases each). The CDR3 is 17 residues long. Germline-derived CDR1 and CDR2 are PRHDT and FYEKMQ (reference sequence). V was shortened by 1 base and J by 0 bases, with 14 bases between the two germline ends. The CDR3 is CASSLVGDATSTDTQYF. The CDR3 bases are TGTGCCAGCAGCTTAGTCGGGGACGCGACTAGCACAGATACGCAGTATTTT.

This clone occurred once. The chain carries TRBV6-4 and TRBJ2-1, with 10 nucleotides matching TRBD2. The CDR3 length is 16 residues. V gave up 0 bases and J gave up 7 bases; unmatched junction bases: 6. Germline V gene data show CDR1 as MRHNA and CDR2 as SNTAGT. The CDR3: CASSDSGTSERNEQFF. Written as DNA, the CDR3 is TGTGCCAGCAGTGACTCCGGGACTAGCGAGAGAAATGAGCAGTTCTTC.

This clone was seen a handful of times. The rearrangement uses TRBV19 and TRBJ1-3; 8 nucleotides line up with TRBD1. This CDR3 is 18 amino acids long. Germline CDR1 is LNHDA and CDR2 is SQIVND (reference sequence). V dropped 3 bases and J dropped 3; count of bases not matched to a gene: 13. For the CDR3, the DNA is TGTGCCAGTAGTATCCCCGGGACAGGCGACAGAATTGGAAACACCATATATTTT. This codes for CASSIPGTGDRIGNTIYF.